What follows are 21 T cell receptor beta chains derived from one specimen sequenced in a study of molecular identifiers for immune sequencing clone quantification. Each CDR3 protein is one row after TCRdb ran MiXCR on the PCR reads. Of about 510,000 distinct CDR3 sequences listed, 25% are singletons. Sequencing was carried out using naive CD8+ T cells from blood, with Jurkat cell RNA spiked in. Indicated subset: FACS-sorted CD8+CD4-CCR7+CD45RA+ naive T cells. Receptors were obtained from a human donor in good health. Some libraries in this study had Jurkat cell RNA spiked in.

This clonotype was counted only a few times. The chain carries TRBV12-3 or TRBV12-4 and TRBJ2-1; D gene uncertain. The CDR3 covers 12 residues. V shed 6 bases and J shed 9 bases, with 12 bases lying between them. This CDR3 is CASSPTGPEQFF. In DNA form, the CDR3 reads TGTGCCAGCAGCCCGACTGGGCCTGAGCAGTTCTTC.

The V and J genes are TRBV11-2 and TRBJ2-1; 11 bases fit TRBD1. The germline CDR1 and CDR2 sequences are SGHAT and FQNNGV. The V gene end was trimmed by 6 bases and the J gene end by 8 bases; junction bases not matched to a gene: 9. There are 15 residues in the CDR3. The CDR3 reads CASRPPGTGGHEQFF. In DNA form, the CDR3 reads TGTGCCAGCAGGCCCCCCGGGACAGGGGGACATGAGCAGTTCTTC.

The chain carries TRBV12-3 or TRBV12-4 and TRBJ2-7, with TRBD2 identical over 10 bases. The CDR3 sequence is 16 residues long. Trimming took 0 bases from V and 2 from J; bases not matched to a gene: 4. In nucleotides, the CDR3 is TGTGCCAGCAGTTTAGCGGAGCGGGGGGGAACCTACGAGCAGTACTTC. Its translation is CASSLAERGGTYEQYF.

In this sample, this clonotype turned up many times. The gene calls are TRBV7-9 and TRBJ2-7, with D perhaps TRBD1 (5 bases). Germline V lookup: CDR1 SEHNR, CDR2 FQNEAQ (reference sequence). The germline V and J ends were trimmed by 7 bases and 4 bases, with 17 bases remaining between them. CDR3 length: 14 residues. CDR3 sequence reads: CASTAGPGPYEQYF. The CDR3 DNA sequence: TGTGCCAGCACCGCTGGGCCAGGGCCGTACGAGCAGTACTTC.

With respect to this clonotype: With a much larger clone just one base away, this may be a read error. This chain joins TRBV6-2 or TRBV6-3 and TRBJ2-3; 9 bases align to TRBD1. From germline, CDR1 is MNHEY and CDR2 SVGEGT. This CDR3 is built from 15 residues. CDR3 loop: CASSYTGGSGDTRYF. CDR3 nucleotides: TGTGCCAGCAGTTACACAGGGGGCTCGGGAGATACGCGGTATTTT.

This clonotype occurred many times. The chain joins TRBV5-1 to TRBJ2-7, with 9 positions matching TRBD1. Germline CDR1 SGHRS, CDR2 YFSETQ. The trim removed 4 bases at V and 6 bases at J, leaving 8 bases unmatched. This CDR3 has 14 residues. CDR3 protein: CASSPGQGLSEQYF. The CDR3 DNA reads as TGCGCCAGCAGCCCGGGACAGGGTCTGAGCGAGCAGTACTTC.

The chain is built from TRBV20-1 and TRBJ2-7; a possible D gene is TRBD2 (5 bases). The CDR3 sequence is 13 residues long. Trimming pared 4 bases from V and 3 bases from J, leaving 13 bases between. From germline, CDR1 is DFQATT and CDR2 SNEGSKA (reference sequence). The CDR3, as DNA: TGCAGTGCTAAGGAGACTACTTTCTACGAGCAGTACTTC. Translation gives CSAKETTFYEQYF.

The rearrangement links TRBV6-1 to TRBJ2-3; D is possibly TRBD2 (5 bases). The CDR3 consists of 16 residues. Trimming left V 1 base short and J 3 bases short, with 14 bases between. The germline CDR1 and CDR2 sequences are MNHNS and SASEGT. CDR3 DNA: TGTGCCAGCAGTGAAGGTACTAGGAGGAGTACAGATACGCAGTATTTT. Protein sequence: CASSEGTRRSTDTQYF.

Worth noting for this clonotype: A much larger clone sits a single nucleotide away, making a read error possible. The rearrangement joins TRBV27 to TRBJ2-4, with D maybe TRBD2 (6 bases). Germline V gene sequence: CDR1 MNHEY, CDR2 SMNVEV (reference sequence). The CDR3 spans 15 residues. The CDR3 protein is CASSPEVLAKSIQYF. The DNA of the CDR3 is TGTGCCAGCAGTCCCGAGGTACTAGCCAAAAGCATTCAGTACTTC.

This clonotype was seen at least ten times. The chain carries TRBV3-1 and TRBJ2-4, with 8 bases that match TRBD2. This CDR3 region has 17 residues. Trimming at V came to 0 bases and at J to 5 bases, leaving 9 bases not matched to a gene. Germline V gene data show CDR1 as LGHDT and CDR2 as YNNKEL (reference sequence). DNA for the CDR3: TGTGCCAGCAGCCAAGAGATAGCGGGGCAACCCCAAAACATTCAGTACTTC. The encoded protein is CASSQEIAGQPQNIQYF.

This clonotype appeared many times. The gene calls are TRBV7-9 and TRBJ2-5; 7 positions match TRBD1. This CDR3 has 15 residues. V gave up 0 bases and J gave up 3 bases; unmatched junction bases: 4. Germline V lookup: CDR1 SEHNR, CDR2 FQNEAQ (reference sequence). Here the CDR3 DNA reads TGTGCCAGCAGCTTAGCACCGCAGGGGGAAGAGACCCAGTACTTC. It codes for CASSLAPQGEETQYF.

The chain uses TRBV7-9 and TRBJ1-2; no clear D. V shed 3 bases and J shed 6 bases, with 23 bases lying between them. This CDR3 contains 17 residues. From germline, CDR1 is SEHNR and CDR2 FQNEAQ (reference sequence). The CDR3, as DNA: TGTGCCAGCAGCTTGACCCTTAGTACCGGGAGGCGGAATGGCTACACCTTC. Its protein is CASSLTLSTGRRNGYTF. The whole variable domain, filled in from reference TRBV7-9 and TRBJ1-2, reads DTGVSQNPRHKITKRGQNVTFRCDPISEHNRLYWYRQTLGQGPEFLTYFQNEAQLEKSRLLSDRFSAERPKGSFSTLEIQRTEQGDSAMYLCASSLTLSTGRRNGYTFGSGTRLTVV.

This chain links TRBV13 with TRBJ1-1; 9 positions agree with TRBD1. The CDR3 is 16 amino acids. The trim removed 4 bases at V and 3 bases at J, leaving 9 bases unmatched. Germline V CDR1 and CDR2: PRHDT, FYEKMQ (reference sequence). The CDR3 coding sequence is TGTGCCAGCAGCTCCGGGACAGGGCTTAGACACACTGAAGCTTTCTTT. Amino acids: CASSSGTGLRHTEAFF.

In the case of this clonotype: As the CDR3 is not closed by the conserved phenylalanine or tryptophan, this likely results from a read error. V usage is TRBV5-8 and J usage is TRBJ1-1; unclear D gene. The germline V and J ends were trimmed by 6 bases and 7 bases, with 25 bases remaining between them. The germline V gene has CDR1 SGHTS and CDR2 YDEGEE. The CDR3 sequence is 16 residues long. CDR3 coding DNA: TGTGCCAGCACCTACTCTTCGAGTTCTATAACAAATGAAGCTTTCTCT. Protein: CASTYSSSSITNEAFS.

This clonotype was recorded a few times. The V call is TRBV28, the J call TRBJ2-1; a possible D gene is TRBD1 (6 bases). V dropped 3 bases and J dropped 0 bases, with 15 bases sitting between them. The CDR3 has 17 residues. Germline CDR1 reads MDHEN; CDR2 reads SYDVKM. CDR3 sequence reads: CASSFQLQGSSYNEQFF. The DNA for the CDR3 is TGTGCCAGCAGTTTTCAGTTGCAGGGGAGCTCCTACAATGAGCAGTTCTTC.

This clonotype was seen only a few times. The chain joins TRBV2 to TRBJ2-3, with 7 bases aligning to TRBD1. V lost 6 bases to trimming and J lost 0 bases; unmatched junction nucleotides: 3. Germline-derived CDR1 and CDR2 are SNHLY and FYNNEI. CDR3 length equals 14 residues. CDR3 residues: CASRTGPSTDTQYF. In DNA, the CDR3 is TGTGCCAGCAGGACAGGGCCGAGCACAGATACGCAGTATTTT.

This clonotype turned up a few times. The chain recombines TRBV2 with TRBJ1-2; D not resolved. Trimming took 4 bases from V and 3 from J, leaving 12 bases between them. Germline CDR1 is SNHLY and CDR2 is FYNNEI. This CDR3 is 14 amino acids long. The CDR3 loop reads CASSGAGLYYGYTF. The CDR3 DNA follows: TGTGCCAGCAGTGGAGCGGGCCTATACTATGGCTACACCTTC. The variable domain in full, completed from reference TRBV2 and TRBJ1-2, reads EPEVTQTPSHQVTQMGQEVILRCVPISNHLYFYWYRQILGQKVEFLVSFYNNEISEKSEIFDDQFSVERPDGSNFTLKIRSTKLEDSAMYFCASSGAGLYYGYTFGSGTRLTVV.

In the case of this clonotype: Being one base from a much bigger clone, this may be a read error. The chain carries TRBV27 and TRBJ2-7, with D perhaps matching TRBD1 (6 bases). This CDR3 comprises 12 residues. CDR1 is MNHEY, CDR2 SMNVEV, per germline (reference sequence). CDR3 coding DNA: TGTGCCAGCAGTAATAGGGGGAACGAGCAGCACTTC. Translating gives CASSNRGNEQHF.

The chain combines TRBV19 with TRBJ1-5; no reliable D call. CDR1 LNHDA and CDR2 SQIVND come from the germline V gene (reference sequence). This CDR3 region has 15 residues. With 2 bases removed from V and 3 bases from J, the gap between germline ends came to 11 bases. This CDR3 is CASSIYREPNQPQHF. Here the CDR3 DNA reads TGTGCCAGTAGTATATACCGGGAGCCCAATCAGCCCCAGCATTTT.

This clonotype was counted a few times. The CDR3 region has the DNA TGCGCCAGCAGTTCGGACAGCCACATGAACACTGAAGCTTTCTTT. Translating it yields CASSSDSHMNTEAFF. The genes are TRBV5-1 and TRBJ1-1, with a weak D call TRBD1 (6 bases). CDR1 and CDR2 from the germline V gene are SGHRS and YFSETQ. The CDR3 is made up of 15 amino acids. V gave up 5 bases and J gave up 0 bases, with 14 bases separating them.

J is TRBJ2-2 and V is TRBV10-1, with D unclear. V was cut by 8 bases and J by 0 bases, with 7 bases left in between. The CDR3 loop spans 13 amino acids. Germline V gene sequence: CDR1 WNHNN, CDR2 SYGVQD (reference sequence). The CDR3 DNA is TGCGCCAGCGGGGTCACGAACACCGGGGAGCTGTTTTTT. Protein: CASGVTNTGELFF.